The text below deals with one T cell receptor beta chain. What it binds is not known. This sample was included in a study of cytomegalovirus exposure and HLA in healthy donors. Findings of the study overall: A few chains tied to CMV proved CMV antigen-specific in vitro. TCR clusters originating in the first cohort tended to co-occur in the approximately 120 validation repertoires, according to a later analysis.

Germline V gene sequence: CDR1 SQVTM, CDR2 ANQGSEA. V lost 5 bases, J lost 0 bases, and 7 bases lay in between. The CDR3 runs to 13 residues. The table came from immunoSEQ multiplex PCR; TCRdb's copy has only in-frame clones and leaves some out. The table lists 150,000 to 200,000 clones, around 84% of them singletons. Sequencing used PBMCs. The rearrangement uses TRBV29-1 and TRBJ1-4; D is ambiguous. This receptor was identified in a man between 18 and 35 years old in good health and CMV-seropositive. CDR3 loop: CSVYSATNEKLFF. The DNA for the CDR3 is TGCAGCGTTTACAGTGCAACTAATGAAAAACTGTTTTTT.